A selection of T cell receptor beta chains follows, all from one sample in a study of blood T cell dynamics during melanoma immunotherapy. Only in-frame clones appear in the TCRdb table, and some are missing; sequencing was by immunoSEQ multiplex PCR. This sample carries around 9,000 clones, roughly 87% of them seen once, and the ten largest clones take over 5.5%. Source: blood, taken from a patient treated with checkpoint blockade. The receptors were gathered from a human donor with melanoma. Both conserved end residues are part of each CDR3. The D gene is left open where the match is weak. Clone size appears in some rows only: once, few, many, or a class for an expanded clone.

D gene: -
clone size: -
V gene: TRBV19
J gene: TRBJ2-2
CDR3 protein: CASKPRRAGELFF
CDR3 DNA: TGTGCCAGTAAGCCTAGGAGGGCCGGGGAGCTGTTTTTT

D gene: -
clone size: -
V gene: TRBV7-9
J gene: TRBJ2-5
CDR3 protein: CASSPKQQETQYF
CDR3 DNA: TGTGCCAGCAGCCCTAAACAGCAGGAGACCCAGTACTTC

D gene: TRBD1
clone size: -
V gene: TRBV15
J gene: TRBJ1-2
CDR3 protein: CATSRRTGNYGYTF
CDR3 DNA: TGTGCCACCAGCAGGCGGACAGGGAACTATGGCTACACCTTC

D gene: TRBD1
clone size: once
V gene: TRBV12-5
J gene: TRBJ2-3
CDR3 protein: CASGLAWTGGSTDTQYF
CDR3 DNA: TGTGCTAGTGGTTTGGCCTGGACAGGGGGGAGCACAGATACGCAGTATTTT

D gene: -
clone size: -
V gene: TRBV5-1
J gene: TRBJ2-1
CDR3 protein: CASSLGQISYNEQFF
CDR3 DNA: TGCGCCAGCAGCTTGGGACAGATTTCCTACAATGAGCAGTTCTTC

D gene: -
clone size: once
V gene: TRBV11-1
J gene: TRBJ2-1
CDR3 protein: CASSWGKGLYNEQFF
CDR3 DNA: TGTGCCAGCAGCTGGGGGAAGGGACTCTACAATGAGCAGTTCTTC

D gene: -
clone size: -
V gene: TRBV5-4
J gene: TRBJ2-5
CDR3 protein: CASSLVVDQETQYF
CDR3 DNA: TGTGCCAGCAGCTTGGTTGTCGACCAAGAGACCCAGTACTTC

D gene: -
clone size: -
V gene: TRBV6-1
J gene: TRBJ1-5
CDR3 protein: CASEGVGNQPQHF
CDR3 DNA: TGTGCCAGCGAAGGGGTAGGCAATCAGCCCCAGCATTTT

D gene: TRBD2
clone size: -
V gene: TRBV7-2
J gene: TRBJ2-7
CDR3 protein: CASSPGLAGVEQYF
CDR3 DNA: TGTGCCAGCAGCCCGGGACTAGCGGGAGTCGAGCAGTACTTC

D gene: -
clone size: -
V gene: TRBV4-2
J gene: TRBJ1-5
CDR3 protein: CASSQGQSNQPQHF
CDR3 DNA: TGTGCCAGCAGCCAAGGGCAGAGCAATCAGCCCCAGCATTTT

D gene: -
clone size: once
V gene: TRBV7-9
J gene: TRBJ2-7
CDR3 protein: CASSSAGQTYEQYF
CDR3 DNA: TGTGCCAGCAGCTCAGCGGGACAGACCTACGAGCAGTACTTC

D gene: TRBD2
clone size: once
V gene: TRBV7-2
J gene: TRBJ2-2
CDR3 protein: CASSFSGRDTGELFF
CDR3 DNA: TGTGCCAGCAGCTTTAGCGGGAGGGACACCGGGGAGCTGTTTTTT

D gene: TRBD1
clone size: -
V gene: TRBV29-1
J gene: TRBJ1-2
CDR3 protein: CSVRDRGGYGYTF
CDR3 DNA: TGCAGCGTTCGGGACAGGGGGGGGTATGGCTACACCTTC

D gene: TRBD1
clone size: -
V gene: TRBV7-2
J gene: TRBJ2-7
CDR3 protein: CASRSDRDEQYF
CDR3 DNA: TGTGCCAGCAGATCAGACAGGGACGAGCAGTACTTC

D gene: -
clone size: -
V gene: TRBV5-4
J gene: TRBJ2-7
CDR3 protein: CASSLDAGSSYEQYF
CDR3 DNA: TGTGCCAGCAGCTTGGATGCAGGAAGTTCCTACGAGCAGTACTTC

D gene: TRBD2
clone size: -
V gene: TRBV7-3
J gene: TRBJ2-1
CDR3 protein: CASSLFGLAGSQNEQFF
CDR3 DNA: TGTGCCAGCAGCTTATTTGGACTAGCGGGATCTCAAAATGAGCAGTTCTTC

D gene: -
clone size: -
V gene: TRBV5-1
J gene: TRBJ1-1
CDR3 protein: CASSLEGPRTEAFF
CDR3 DNA: TGCGCCAGCAGCTTGGAGGGCCCACGGACTGAAGCTTTCTTT

D gene: TRBD1
clone size: -
V gene: TRBV4-2
J gene: TRBJ1-5
CDR3 protein: CASSQAPQGENQPQHF
CDR3 DNA: TGTGCCAGCAGCCAAGCGCCGCAGGGGGAGAATCAGCCCCAGCATTTT

D gene: TRBD2
clone size: -
V gene: TRBV28
J gene: TRBJ2-1
CDR3 protein: CASTMGGGAYNEQFF
CDR3 DNA: TGTGCCAGCACCATGGGCGGGGGGGCGTACAATGAGCAGTTCTTC

D gene: -
clone size: -
V gene: TRBV7-2
J gene: TRBJ2-7
CDR3 protein: CASSLAVEQYF
CDR3 DNA: TGTGCCAGCAGCTTAGCGGTGGAGCAGTACTTC

D gene: -
clone size: -
V gene: TRBV5-1
J gene: TRBJ1-2
CDR3 protein: CASSQGTPGKNYGYTF
CDR3 DNA: TGCGCCAGCAGCCAGGGGACTCCGGGGAAGAACTATGGCTACACCTTC

D gene: -
clone size: once
V gene: TRBV6-5
J gene: TRBJ2-3
CDR3 protein: CASSRGRTDTQYF
CDR3 DNA: TGTGCCAGCAGCCGGGGCCGCACAGATACGCAGTATTTT

D gene: -
clone size: -
V gene: TRBV2
J gene: TRBJ1-2
CDR3 protein: CASRAFGAGGGYTF
CDR3 DNA: TGTGCCAGCAGGGCCTTTGGGGCGGGCGGGGGCTACACCTTC

D gene: -
clone size: -
V gene: TRBV7-9
J gene: TRBJ1-5
CDR3 protein: CASSLDRGNQPQHF
CDR3 DNA: TGTGCCAGCAGCTTAGATAGGGGCAATCAGCCCCAGCATTTT

D gene: -
clone size: -
V gene: TRBV6-6
J gene: TRBJ2-7
CDR3 protein: CASRPMEGAAYEQYF
CDR3 DNA: TGTGCCAGCAGGCCCATGGAGGGAGCTGCCTACGAGCAGTACTTC

D gene: TRBD1
clone size: -
V gene: TRBV5-6
J gene: TRBJ2-7
CDR3 protein: CASSLSEGGPYEQYF
CDR3 DNA: TGTGCCAGCAGCCTTAGCGAAGGGGGCCCCTACGAGCAGTACTTC